The rows below give T cell receptor beta chains drawn from one sample of a study of T cells in Graves' hyperthyroidism and ophthalmopathy. TCRdb analysed the multiplex PCR reads with MiXCR anew, one entry per CDR3 protein. The profile shows around 370,000 distinct CDR3 sequences, approximately 17% of them singletons. Material for sequencing was blood. The source is a man between 18 and 29 years old with Graves' ophthalmopathy. Both conserved end residues are trimmed from each CDR3. Clone size is stated in some rows and not others, as once, few, many or a class when expanded.

J: TRBJ1-3; V: TRBV9; size: many; CDR3: ASSVDHSGGNTIY
J: TRBJ1-2; V: TRBV7-6; size: NA; CDR3: AIWDFSDYGYT
J: TRBJ2-7; V: TRBV6-4; size: few; CDR3: ASSRTGTGSYEQY
J: TRBJ2-3; V: TRBV7-2; size: NA; CDR3: ASSLFWNPDTQY
J: TRBJ2-1; V: TRBV5-5; size: NA; CDR3: ASSLHYTGATYNEQF
J: TRBJ1-5; V: TRBV2; size: many; CDR3: ASSEAGLNQPQH
J: TRBJ2-3; V: TRBV3-1; size: NA; CDR3: ASSQGASGVKLNTQY
J: TRBJ2-7; V: TRBV10-1; size: few; CDR3: ASSVGESYEQY
J: TRBJ1-4; V: TRBV4-1; size: NA; CDR3: ASSQDGGTARINEKLF
J: TRBJ1-5; V: TRBV28; size: few; CDR3: ASRKKDGNNQPQH
J: TRBJ2-5; V: TRBV20-1; size: NA; CDR3: SAPDRPRETQY
J: TRBJ2-1; V: TRBV29-1; size: NA; CDR3: SAGVGPGQLVNEQF
J: TRBJ2-3; V: TRBV9; size: few; CDR3: ASSPGAGGGDTQY
J: TRBJ2-7; V: TRBV7-2; size: many; CDR3: AGGQGAYEQY
J: TRBJ2-6; V: TRBV15; size: once; CDR3: ATSRDLRDRMAGANVLT
J: TRBJ1-5; V: TRBV18; size: many; CDR3: ASSQGGPSNQPQH
J: TRBJ1-2; V: TRBV2; size: many; CDR3: ASTDRVGDGYT
J: TRBJ1-2; V: TRBV19; size: few; CDR3: ASTLTGIWGYT
J: TRBJ2-5; V: TRBV6-1; size: many; CDR3: ASSDGSPETQY
J: TRBJ2-7; V: TRBV7-8; size: many; CDR3: ASSSVSGGRSYEQY
J: TRBJ2-4; V: TRBV7-9; size: NA; CDR3: ASSPEGGSIAKNIQY
J: TRBJ1-2; V: TRBV27; size: NA; CDR3: ASSGGGALGYT
J: TRBJ2-7; V: TRBV11-2; size: many; CDR3: ASSLRAGPSYEQY